The 23 T cell receptor beta chains below all came from one sample that was sequenced in a study of response to subunit inactivated influenza vaccine. Via MiXCR, TCRdb re-called the RT-PCR reads, giving one row per CDR3 protein. Here the sample spans under 950,000 distinct CDR3 sequences, around 21% being singletons. The material sequenced was PBMCs from blood, taken more than 4 days after vaccination. The receptors shown here come from a man aged 45-65 years who received an inactivated influenza vaccine.

Regarding this clonotype: Germline is not matched at one junction end, which may reflect a read error. This sequence joins TRBV6-5 and TRBJ2-5; 7 bases are a match to TRBD2. This CDR3 has 14 amino acids. CDR1 MNHEY and CDR2 SVGAGI come from the germline V gene. CDR3 sequence (DNA): TGTGCCAGCAGGTACTTCGGCCAGCGGGGAACCCAGTACTTC. As protein: CASRYFGQRGTQYF.

This clonotype was found many times. V usage is TRBV20-1 and J usage is TRBJ1-1; 7 positions agree with TRBD1. Germline V CDR1 and CDR2: DFQATT, SNEGSKA (reference sequence). This CDR3 contains 18 residues. After removal of 0 bases from V and 0 bases from J, the junction contained 13 bases not matched to a gene. CDR3 protein: CSARDGRVQGVMNTEAFF. The CDR3 DNA reads TGCAGTGCTAGAGATGGGCGGGTGCAGGGGGTAATGAACACTGAAGCTTTCTTT.

This rearrangement joins TRBV20-1 to TRBJ2-5, with D perhaps TRBD2 (5 bases). The germline V gene encodes CDR1 DFQATT and CDR2 SNEGSKA (reference sequence). Trimming pared 0 bases from V and 1 base from J, leaving 12 bases between. The CDR3 consists of 15 residues. The CDR3 DNA follows: TGCAGTGCTAGAGATGGAGGTAGAGCCCAAGAGACCCAGTACTTC. It is translated as CSARDGGRAQETQYF.

This clonotype was seen a few times. The V call is TRBV12-3 or TRBV12-4, the J call TRBJ1-1, with TRBD1 as a possible D gene (6 bases). V shed 4 bases and J shed 11 bases, with 20 bases lying between them. This CDR3 region has 14 residues. The CDR3 reads CASSSRTQGWSAFF. The DNA of the CDR3 is TGTGCCAGCAGTTCCCGAACCCAGGGGTGGTCGGCTTTCTTT.

This clonotype was counted many times. The chain uses TRBV20-1 and TRBJ1-5, with TRBD1 matching over 7 bases. Germline V gene sequence: CDR1 DFQATT, CDR2 SNEGSKA (reference sequence). V lost 6 bases to trimming and J lost 3 bases; unmatched junction nucleotides: 5. CDR3 length: 13 residues. The CDR3 protein is CSARTGDNQPQHF. CDR3 DNA sequence: TGCAGTGCGCGGACAGGAGACAATCAGCCCCAGCATTTT.

The chain uses TRBV6-1 and TRBJ1-3; TRBD1 aligns across 10 bases. Germline CDR1 and CDR2: MNHNS and SASEGT. The V segment lost 8 bases and the J segment 4 bases; nucleotides outside the gene matches: 14. This CDR3 spans 17 amino acids. DNA of the CDR3: TGTGCCAGCGCCTTACACGGGGACAGGGGTTACGGAAACACCATATATTTT. This codes for CASALHGDRGYGNTIYF.

This clonotype has just a few counts. The rearrangement links TRBV4-3 to TRBJ1-2; D is uncertain. CDR3 length: 15 residues. V was pared by 0 bases and J by 7 bases, with 15 bases between. Per germline, CDR1 LGHNA and CDR2 YSLEER. The CDR3 DNA sequence: TGCGCCAGCAGCCAAGATGTGACTTCTACTTTTGGCTACACCTTC. It is translated as CASSQDVTSTFGYTF.

This sequence joins TRBV5-5 and TRBJ2-7; possible D gene TRBD2, 6 bases. Germline values: CDR1 SGHKS, CDR2 YYEKEE (reference sequence). The V end lost 0 bases, the J end lost 0 bases, and 10 bases lay between the germline ends. CDR3 length: 15 amino acids. The CDR3 DNA reads TGTGCCAGCAGCTTGGGTAGCGGCCCCTCCTACGAGCAGTACTTC. Amino acids: CASSLGSGPSYEQYF.

The J gene is TRBJ1-4, the V gene TRBV12-3 or TRBV12-4; the match to TRBD1 covers 7 bases. J lost 10 bases, V lost 6 bases, and 14 bases had no gene match. The CDR3 has 15 amino acids. The CDR3 protein is CASSPSLTGSSKLFF. In DNA, the CDR3 is TGTGCCAGCAGCCCCTCCTTGACAGGGTCGTCAAAACTGTTTTTT.

In its sample, this clonotype was seen once. V and J are TRBV20-1 and TRBJ2-2; 8 bases map to TRBD1. Trimming at V came to 5 bases and at J to 4 bases, leaving 6 bases not matched to a gene. The CDR3 consists of 14 residues. Germline lookup yields CDR1 DFQATT and CDR2 SNEGSKA (reference sequence). The CDR3, as DNA: TGCAGTGCTCCAGGACAGGGCCTCACCGGGGAGCTGTTTTTT. Translated, it gives CSAPGQGLTGELFF.

This clonotype was detected only a few times. The rearrangement uses TRBV7-6 and TRBJ2-5; 7 bases match TRBD1. The junction had 10 bases not matched to a gene; V was cut back by 5 bases and J by 1 base. The V gene's germline CDR1 is SGHVS and CDR2 FNYEAQ. The CDR3 extends over 16 amino acids. The CDR3 DNA follows: TGTGCCAGCAGCAGACCAACGACAGGGTTCCAAGAGACCCAGTACTTC. Amino acid sequence: CASSRPTTGFQETQYF.

This clonotype was seen repeatedly, ten times or more. The genes are TRBV27 and TRBJ2-1; D may correspond to TRBD1 or TRBD2 (5 bases each). Trimming left V 7 bases short and J 5 bases short, with 12 bases between. The CDR3 length is 13 residues. Germline V lookup: CDR1 MNHEY, CDR2 SMNVEV (reference sequence). CDR3 protein: CASTPGGNNEQFF. The CDR3 bases are TGTGCCAGCACTCCTGGGGGTAACAATGAGCAGTTCTTC.

This sequence joins TRBV29-1 and TRBJ2-3, with D perhaps TRBD1 (6 bases). V was cut by 3 bases and J by 0 bases, with 10 bases left in between. The germline gives CDR1 SQVTM, CDR2 ANQGSEA. The CDR3 has 14 residues. CDR3 protein: CSVDGRGSTDTQYF. CDR3 coding DNA: TGCAGCGTTGATGGCAGGGGAAGCACAGATACGCAGTATTTT.

This sequence joins TRBV6-1 and TRBJ1-5, with 9 positions matching TRBD1. CDR1 and CDR2 (germline): MNHNS, SASEGT. The CDR3 consists of 15 residues. J gave up 7 bases and V 4 bases, and 8 bases lay outside the gene matches. CDR3 amino acids: CASSGDRGVRQPQHF. The CDR3 DNA follows: TGTGCCAGCAGTGGAGACAGGGGGGTGAGGCAGCCCCAGCATTTT.

J is TRBJ1-6 and V is TRBV7-9; a possible D gene is TRBD1 (5 bases). This CDR3 is 14 amino acids long. V was pared by 7 bases and J by 8 bases, with 15 bases between. Germline V gene lookup returns CDR1 SEHNR and CDR2 FQNEAQ (reference sequence). The CDR3 loop is CASTTGQGHSPLHF. The CDR3 nucleotides are TGTGCCAGCACTACCGGGCAGGGACATTCACCCCTCCACTTT.

This clonotype was detected only a few times. This rearrangement joins TRBV4-3 to TRBJ2-7, with TRBD1 identical over 8 bases. J gave up 2 bases and V 1 base, and 7 bases lay outside the gene matches. There are 16 residues in the CDR3. Per germline, CDR1 LGHNA and CDR2 YSLEER. The CDR3 is CASSQGPGQGTYEQYF. CDR3 DNA: TGCGCCAGCAGCCAAGGTCCCGGACAGGGAACCTACGAGCAGTACTTC.

This clonotype was counted only a few times. CDR3 sequence (DNA): TGCAGTGCTATAGGGGGTCGGGGCAATCAGCCCCAGCATTTT. Protein: CSAIGGRGNQPQHF. The rearrangement uses TRBV20-1 and TRBJ1-5; D might be TRBD1 (6 bases). This CDR3 comprises 14 residues. Deletions cut 4 bases from V and 2 bases from J, with 12 bases between. Germline V gene sequence: CDR1 DFQATT, CDR2 SNEGSKA (reference sequence).

J is TRBJ2-1 and V is TRBV7-9; perhaps TRBD2 as D (5 bases). Germline V gene data show CDR1 as SEHNR and CDR2 as FQNEAQ (reference sequence). The length of the CDR3 is 13 residues. Trimming removed 4 bases at V and 11 bases at J, with 15 bases between. In nucleotides, the CDR3 is TGTGCCAGCAGCTATGAGCGGAGCAGCCAGCAGTTCTTC. It codes for CASSYERSSQQFF.

The chain is built from TRBV4-2 and TRBJ2-5; 8 nucleotides line up with TRBD2. V trimming: 1 base; J trimming: 2 bases; junction bases outside the gene matches: 9. The CDR3 consists of 17 residues. Looked up from germline, CDR1 is LGHNA and CDR2 is YNFKEQ. In DNA, the CDR3 is TGTGCCAGCAGCCAAGTATCCAGCGGGGGTTTTCAAGAGACCCAGTACTTC. This sequence encodes CASSQVSSGGFQETQYF.

This clonotype was counted only a few times. V is TRBV27 and J is TRBJ1-2; D is undetermined. The V end was cut by 4 bases, the J end by 3 bases, with 9 bases between. This CDR3 is 13 amino acids long. Germline CDR1 is MNHEY and CDR2 is SMNVEV (reference sequence). The CDR3 is CASSSAGDYGYTF. The DNA of the CDR3 is TGTGCCAGCAGTTCGGCAGGAGACTATGGCTACACCTTC.

The rearrangement links TRBV28 to TRBJ2-7; 8 nucleotides agree with TRBD1. CDR1 is MDHEN, CDR2 SYDVKM, per germline. V shed 6 bases, J shed 6 bases, and the junction held 13 bases outside the gene matches. The length of the CDR3 is 15 residues. CDR3 in DNA: TGTGCCAGCAGCCTACGGGCAGGGGGCTGGGGCGAGCAGTACTTC. This encodes CASSLRAGGWGEQYF. Together with reference TRBV28 and TRBJ2-7, the CDR3 gives the full variable domain: DVKVTQSSRYLVKRTGEKVFLECVQDMDHENMFWYRQDPGLGLRLIYFSYDVKMKEKGDIPEGYSVSREKKERFSLILESASTNQTSMYLCASSLRAGGWGEQYFGPGTRLTVT.

This clonotype was picked up a small number of times. This chain links TRBV29-1 with TRBJ2-2; no reliable D call. This CDR3 spans 13 amino acids. The germline V gene has CDR1 SQVTM and CDR2 ANQGSEA. The V gene lost 5 bases and the J gene lost 1 base, with 8 bases spanning the gap. As DNA, the CDR3 is TGCAGCGTTTACGATCAGAACACCGGGGAGCTGTTTTTT. Amino acids: CSVYDQNTGELFF.

The chain links TRBV24-1 to TRBJ2-3; TRBD1 matches 8 bases. The junction had 8 bases not matched to a gene; V was cut back by 10 bases and J by 3 bases. The length of the CDR3 is 14 residues. CDR1 is KGHDR, CDR2 SFDVKD, per germline. CDR3: CATGAGGMTDTQYF. The CDR3 DNA is TGTGCCACTGGGGCAGGGGGCATGACAGATACGCAGTATTTT.